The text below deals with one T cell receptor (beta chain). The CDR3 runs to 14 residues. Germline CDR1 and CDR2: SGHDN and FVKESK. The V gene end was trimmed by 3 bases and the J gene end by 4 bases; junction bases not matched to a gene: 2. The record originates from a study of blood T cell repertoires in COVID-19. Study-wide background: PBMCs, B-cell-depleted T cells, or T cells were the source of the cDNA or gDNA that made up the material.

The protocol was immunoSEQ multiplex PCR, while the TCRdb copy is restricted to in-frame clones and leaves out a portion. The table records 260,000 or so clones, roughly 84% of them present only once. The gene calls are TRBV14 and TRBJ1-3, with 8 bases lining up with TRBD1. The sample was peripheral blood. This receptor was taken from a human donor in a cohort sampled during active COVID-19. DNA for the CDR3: TGTGCCAGCAGCCACAGGGGGCGAGGAAACACCATATATTTT. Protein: CASSHRGRGNTIYF.